This is a list of T cell receptor beta chains from one sample in a study of T cells in Graves' hyperthyroidism and ophthalmopathy. MiXCR was run by TCRdb on the multiplex PCR reads, yielding one entry per CDR3 protein. The table has 130,000 to 150,000 distinct CDR3 sequences, roughly a fifth seen once; the top ten hold more than 65%. Sample: blood. The receptor source for this set is a woman aged 45 to 65 with Graves' hyperthyroidism that later progressed to Graves' ophthalmopathy. Each CDR3 is given with its conserved first and last residue. The D gene is left open where the match is weak. Clone size is shown for a subset of rows, as once, few, many or a class of expanded clone.

many	TRBJ1-1	TRBD1	TRBV4-1	CASSQMWGAGTANTEAFF	TGCGCCAGCAGCCAAATGTGGGGCGCCGGGACAGCGAACACTGAAGCTTTCTTT
-	TRBJ2-7	-	TRBV18	CASSPPGVRTYEQYF	TGTGCCAGCTCACCACCGGGGGTTAGGACCTACGAGCAGTACTTC
many	TRBJ2-3	-	TRBV20-1	CSARGGDSTDTQYF	TGCAGTGCTAGGGGGGGCGATAGCACAGATACGCAGTATTTT
few	TRBJ1-6	-	TRBV12-3/TRBV12-4	CASSRLTSGSSPLHF	TGTGCCAGCAGTCGCCTTACGAGCGGTAGTTCACCCCTCCACTTT
many	TRBJ1-1	-	TRBV5-1	CASHTRGDTEAFF	TGCGCCAGTCATACTAGGGGGGACACTGAAGCTTTCTTT
many	TRBJ2-1	TRBD2	TRBV5-1	CASRPDLRAGGTVNEQFF	TGCGCCAGCAGGCCCGATTTACGGGCGGGAGGAACAGTGAATGAGCAGTTCTTC
-	TRBJ2-1	-	TRBV6-1	CASSLLFGSYNEQFF	TGTGCCAGCAGTCTCCTCTTTGGCTCCTACAATGAGCAGTTCTTC
many	TRBJ2-1	-	TRBV3-1	CASSHSDYPAGEQFF	TGTGCCAGCAGCCACTCGGACTACCCAGCGGGTGAGCAGTTCTTC
many	TRBJ2-5	TRBD1	TRBV12-3/TRBV12-4	CASSPGTGLLETQYF	TGTGCCAGCAGTCCCGGGACAGGGCTTTTGGAGACCCAGTACTTC
many	TRBJ2-2	-	TRBV29-1	CSAIGQTNTGELFF	TGCAGCGCCATCGGACAGACGAACACCGGGGAGCTGTTTTTT
many	TRBJ2-5	-	TRBV24-1	CATSDLEDYYF	TGTGCCACCAGTGATTTGGAGGATTATTACTTC
many	TRBJ2-1	TRBD2	TRBV7-9	CASRGVAGGRVNEQFF	TGTGCCAGCAGGGGAGTAGCGGGAGGGCGAGTTAATGAGCAGTTCTTC
many	TRBJ2-1	TRBD2	TRBV11-3	CASSLREGNEQFF	TGTGCCAGCAGCTTACGGGAGGGGAATGAGCAGTTCTTC
-	TRBJ2-7	TRBD1	TRBV28	CASRGWTGSYEQYF	TGTGCCAGCAGAGGCTGGACAGGGTCCTACGAGCAGTACTTC
few	TRBJ2-1	-	TRBV20-1	CSARPAVSYNEQFF	TGCAGTGCGCGCCCAGCGGTCTCCTACAATGAGCAGTTCTTC
-	TRBJ2-7	-	TRBV12-3/TRBV12-4	CASSSPWGSSYEQYF	TGTGCCAGCAGTTCCCCTTGGGGGAGCTCCTACGAGCAGTACTTC
many	TRBJ2-7	TRBD1	TRBV5-1	CASSPGTGGTGYEQYF	TGCGCCAGCAGCCCGGGGACAGGGGGCACGGGGTACGAGCAGTACTTC
many	TRBJ2-7	TRBD2	TRBV20-1	CSARGASGRPSYEQYF	TGCAGTGCTAGGGGTGCTAGCGGGAGGCCGAGCTACGAGCAGTACTTC
many	TRBJ2-7	TRBD1	TRBV20-1	CSALTGPYEQYF	TGCAGTGCTTTGACAGGGCCCTACGAGCAGTACTTC
many	TRBJ2-5	-	TRBV2	CASSRAVSETQYF	TGTGCCAGCAGTCGAGCGGTTAGTGAGACCCAGTACTTC
-	TRBJ2-1	TRBD2	TRBV20-1	CSGQTSGHYNEQFF	TGCAGTGGCCAGACTAGCGGACACTACAATGAGCAGTTCTTC
many	TRBJ2-7	-	TRBV20-1	CSAHPRRGLSYEQYF	TGCAGTGCCCACCCGAGGAGGGGCCTCTCCTACGAGCAGTACTTC
many	TRBJ2-4	-	TRBV18	CASSPTGPGTSKNIQYF	TGTGCCAGCTCACCAACGGGTCCGGGGACATCCAAAAACATTCAGTACTTC
many	TRBJ2-7	TRBD1	TRBV11-2	CASSLLLQGASYEQYF	TGTGCCAGCAGCCTCCTCCTACAGGGGGCCTCCTACGAGCAGTACTTC